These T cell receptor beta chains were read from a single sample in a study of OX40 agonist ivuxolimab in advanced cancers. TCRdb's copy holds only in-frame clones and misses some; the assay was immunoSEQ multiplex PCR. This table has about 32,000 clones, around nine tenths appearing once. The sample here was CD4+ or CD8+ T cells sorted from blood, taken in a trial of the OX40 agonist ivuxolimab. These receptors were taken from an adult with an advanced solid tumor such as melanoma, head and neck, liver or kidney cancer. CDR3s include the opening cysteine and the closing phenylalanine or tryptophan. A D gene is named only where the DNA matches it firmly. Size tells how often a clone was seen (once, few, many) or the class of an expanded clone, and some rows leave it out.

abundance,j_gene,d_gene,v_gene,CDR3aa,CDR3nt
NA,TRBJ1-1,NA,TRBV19,CASSVYREFTEAFF,TGTGCCAGTAGTGTTTACAGGGAGTTCACTGAAGCTTTCTTT
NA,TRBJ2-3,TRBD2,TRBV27,CASSLASGRTDTQYF,TGTGCCAGCAGTTTGGCTAGCGGTCGCACAGATACGCAGTATTTT
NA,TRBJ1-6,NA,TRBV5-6,CASSFSQTGNQGPLHF,TGTGCCAGCAGCTTTAGCCAAACAGGGAATCAAGGCCCCCTCCACTTT
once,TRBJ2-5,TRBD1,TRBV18,CASASGQQETQYF,TGTGCCAGTGCCTCGGGACAGCAAGAGACCCAGTACTTC
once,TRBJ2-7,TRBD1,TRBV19,CASSPGQPAIEQYF,TGTGCCAGTAGCCCGGGACAGCCAGCTATCGAGCAGTACTTC
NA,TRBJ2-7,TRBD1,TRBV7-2,CASSPWDSHYEQYF,TGTGCCAGCAGCCCATGGGACAGCCACTACGAGCAGTACTTC
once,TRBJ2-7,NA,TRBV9,CASSPRPDGGPYEQYF,TGTGCCAGCAGCCCCCGCCCGGATGGGGGTCCCTACGAGCAGTACTTC
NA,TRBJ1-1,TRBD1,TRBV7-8,CASSLRDREGTEAFF,TGTGCCAGCAGCCTCCGGGACAGGGAGGGCACTGAAGCTTTCTTT
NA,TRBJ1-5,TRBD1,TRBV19,CASSWTGLFNQPQHF,TGTGCCAGTAGTTGGACAGGGTTATTTAATCAGCCCCAGCATTTT
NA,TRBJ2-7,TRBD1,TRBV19,CASSTGGWGEQYF,TGTGCCAGTAGTACAGGGGGCTGGGGCGAGCAGTACTTC
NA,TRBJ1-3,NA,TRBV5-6,CASSPGPGIEGNTIYF,TGTGCCAGCAGCCCCGGGCCCGGGATTGAAGGAAACACCATATATTTT
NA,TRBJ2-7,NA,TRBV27,CASSLSPFEQYF,TGTGCCAGCAGTTTATCCCCCTTTGAGCAGTACTTC
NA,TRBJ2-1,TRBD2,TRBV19,CASSLWTSGSYNEQFF,TGTGCCAGTAGTCTGTGGACTAGCGGCTCCTACAATGAGCAGTTCTTC
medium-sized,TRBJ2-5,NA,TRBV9,CASSAGQGGLASETQYF,TGTGCCAGCAGCGCGGGACAGGGGGGACTAGCGTCGGAGACCCAGTACTTC
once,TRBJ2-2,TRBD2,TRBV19,CASRGTSGNTGELFF,TGTGCCAGTAGGGGGACTAGCGGAAACACCGGGGAGCTGTTTTTT
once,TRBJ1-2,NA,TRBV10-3,CAISESLTRDGYTF,TGTGCCATCAGTGAGTCTCTGACGCGGGATGGCTACACCTTC
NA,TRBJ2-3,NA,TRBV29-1,CSVGYPDTQYF,TGCAGCGTTGGTTACCCAGATACGCAGTATTTT
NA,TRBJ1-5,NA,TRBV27,CASSLSWGLRNQPQHF,TGTGCCAGCAGTTTATCGTGGGGACTTAGGAATCAGCCCCAGCATTTT
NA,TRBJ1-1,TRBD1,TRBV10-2,CASRYRGTEAFF,TGCGCCAGCAGATACAGGGGGACTGAAGCTTTCTTT
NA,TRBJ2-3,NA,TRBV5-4,CASSLVGGGTDTQYF,TGTGCCAGCAGCTTGGTTGGGGGTGGGACAGATACGCAGTATTTT
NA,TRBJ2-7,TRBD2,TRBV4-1,CASRSGGTSYEQYF,TGCGCCAGCAGGAGCGGGGGCACCTCCTACGAGCAGTACTTC
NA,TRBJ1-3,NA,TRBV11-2,CASSQDWAGNTIYF,TGTGCCAGCAGCCAAGACTGGGCTGGAAACACCATATATTTT
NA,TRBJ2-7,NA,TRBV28,CASSQQNQPDEQYF,TGTGCCAGCAGTCAACAGAACCAGCCGGACGAGCAGTACTTC
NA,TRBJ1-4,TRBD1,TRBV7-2,CASSFRAGQGNEKLFF,TGTGCCAGCAGCTTCCGAGCGGGACAGGGGAATGAAAAACTGTTTTTT
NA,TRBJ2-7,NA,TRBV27,CASMGFESYEQYF,TGTGCCAGCATGGGGTTTGAGTCCTACGAGCAGTACTTC
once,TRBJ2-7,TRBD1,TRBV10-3,CAISGTGGFSYEQYF,TGTGCCATCAGTGGAACAGGGGGCTTCTCCTACGAGCAGTACTTC
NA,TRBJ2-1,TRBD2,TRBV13,CASSSAGGPNEQFF,TGTGCCAGCAGCTCAGCGGGAGGGCCTAATGAGCAGTTCTTC
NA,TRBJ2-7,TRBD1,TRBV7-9,CASSQTGGEQYF,TGTGCCAGCAGCCAAACAGGGGGAGAGCAGTACTTC
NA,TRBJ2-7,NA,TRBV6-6,CASSLTPSYEQYF,TGTGCCAGCAGTTTGACACCATCCTACGAGCAGTACTTC
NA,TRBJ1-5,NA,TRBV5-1,CASSQLQGSQPQHF,TGCGCCAGCAGTCAATTACAGGGCTCCCAGCCCCAGCATTTT
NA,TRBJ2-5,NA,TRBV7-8,CASSPSVKDLYF,TGTGCCAGCAGCCCTAGCGTTAAGGACTTGTACTTC
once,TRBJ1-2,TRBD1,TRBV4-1,CASSQTGTGGGYTF,TGCGCCAGCAGCCAAACCGGGACAGGAGGCGGCTACACCTTC
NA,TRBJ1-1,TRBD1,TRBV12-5,CASGLRDRVRSSPWDTEAFF,TGTGCTAGTGGTTTGCGGGACAGGGTTAGATCTAGTCCCTGGGACACTGAAGCTTTCTTT
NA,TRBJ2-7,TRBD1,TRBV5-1,CASSKMTGVYVDEQYF,TGCGCCAGCAGCAAGATGACAGGGGTTTACGTGGACGAGCAGTACTTC
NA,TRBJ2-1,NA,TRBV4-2,CASSQGGNPPYNGQFF,TGTGCCAGCAGCCAAGGGGGGAACCCGCCCTACAATGGGCAGTTCTTC
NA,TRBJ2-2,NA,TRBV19,CASSMFGGRNTGELFF,TGTGCCAGTAGTATGTTCGGGGGCAGGAACACCGGGGAGCTGTTTTTT
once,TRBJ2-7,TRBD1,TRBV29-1,CSALGTGAYEQYF,TGCAGCGCCCTTGGGACAGGGGCCTACGAGCAGTACTTC
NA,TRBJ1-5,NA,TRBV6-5,CASSEAANQPQHF,TGTGCCAGCAGTGAGGCAGCCAATCAGCCCCAGCATTTT
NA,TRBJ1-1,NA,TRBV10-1,CASSELQNTEAFF,TGCGCCAGCAGTGAGCTACAGAACACTGAAGCTTTCTTT
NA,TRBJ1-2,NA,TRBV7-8,CASSFDRSAYGYTF,TGTGCCAGCAGCTTTGACAGGTCTGCCTATGGCTACACCTTC
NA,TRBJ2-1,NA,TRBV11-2,CASTHLEAEQFF,TGTGCCAGCACCCATTTAGAGGCTGAGCAGTTCTTC
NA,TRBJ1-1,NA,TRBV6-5,CASSYALRVNTEAFF,TGTGCCAGCAGTTACGCCCTACGTGTGAACACTGAAGCTTTCTTT
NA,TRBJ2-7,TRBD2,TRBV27,CASQGLAGTYEQYF,TGTGCCAGTCAGGGACTAGCGGGGACCTACGAGCAGTACTTC
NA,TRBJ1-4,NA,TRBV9,CASSDRTDFGKLFF,TGTGCCAGCAGCGACCGGACGGACTTTGGGAAACTGTTTTTT
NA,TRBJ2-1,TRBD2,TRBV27,CASRPGASGIVYNEQFF,TGTGCCAGCAGGCCCGGAGCCAGCGGGATCGTCTACAATGAGCAGTTCTTC
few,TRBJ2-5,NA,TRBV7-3,CASSWRGVGQETQYF,TGTGCCAGCAGCTGGCGTGGGGTTGGCCAAGAGACCCAGTACTTC
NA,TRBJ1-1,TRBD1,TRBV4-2,CASNRGLGLNTEAFF,TGTGCCAGCAACAGGGGGTTGGGGTTGAACACTGAAGCTTTCTTT
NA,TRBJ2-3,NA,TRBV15,CATSREGRTNTDTQYF,TGTGCCACCAGCAGGGAGGGACGGACTAACACAGATACGCAGTATTTT
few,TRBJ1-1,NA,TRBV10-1,CASSEGMATEAFF,TGCGCCAGCAGTGAGGGAATGGCAACTGAAGCTTTCTTT
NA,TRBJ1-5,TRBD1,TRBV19,CASSKTGDSNQPQHF,TGTGCCAGTAGTAAAACAGGGGACAGCAATCAGCCCCAGCATTTT
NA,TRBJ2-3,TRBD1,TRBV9,CASSGQGSSTDTQYF,TGTGCCAGCAGCGGACAGGGCTCGAGCACAGATACGCAGTATTTT
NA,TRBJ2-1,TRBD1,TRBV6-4,CASSKGAPGVYNEQFF,TGTGCCAGCTCCAAGGGGGCCCCAGGGGTTTACAATGAGCAGTTCTTC
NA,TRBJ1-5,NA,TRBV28,CASSFMSYSNQPQHF,TGTGCCAGCAGTTTTATGAGTTATAGCAATCAGCCCCAGCATTTT
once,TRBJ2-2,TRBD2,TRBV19,CASSHSSSGRVFGTGELFF,TGTGCCAGTAGCCATTCTTCTAGCGGGAGGGTATTCGGCACCGGGGAGCTGTTTTTT